Listed here are 19 T cell receptor beta chains from one sample, sequenced in a study of neurological immune-mediated disorders. TCRdb passed the 5' RACE reads through MiXCR, listing each CDR3 protein once. This sample yields around 70,000 distinct CDR3 sequences, of which roughly 3% are seen a single time; around 5.5% belongs to the top ten. Sequencing was carried out using PBMCs. These receptors were collected from a woman aged 45 to 65 with multiple sclerosis.

This clonotype has at least ten counts. J is TRBJ2-3 and V is TRBV6-1, with D hard to call. The ends were cut back, 6 bases at V and 6 bases at J, with 4 bases in the middle. CDR1 is MNHNS, CDR2 SASEGT, per germline. The CDR3 covers 10 residues. CDR3 coding DNA: TGTGCCAGCAGGCGGGATACGCAGTATTTT. Translation: CASRRDTQYF.

This clonotype occurred many times. V gene TRBV20-1 combines with J gene TRBJ2-7; perhaps TRBD2 as D (5 bases). The CDR3 has 14 residues. Germline V gives CDR1 DFQATT, CDR2 SNEGSKA (reference sequence). V shed 5 bases and J shed 6 bases, with 20 bases lying between them. CDR3 nucleotides: TGCAGTGCTCCCCCTGCCTCGGGGTCTGGCGAGCAGTACTTC. Translated, it gives CSAPPASGSGEQYF.

A remark on this clonotype: Just one base apart from a much larger clone, this may be a read error. V is TRBV7-2 and J is TRBJ2-3; the D is unclear. Germline CDR1 reads SGHTA; CDR2 reads FQGNSA. The CDR3 contains 11 residues. The CDR3 loop is CASSPSDKQYF. The CDR3 DNA sequence: TGTGCCAGCAGCCCCTCAGATAAGCAGTATTTT.

This clonotype occurred once. A much larger clone differs by one base, so this may be a read error. The chain links TRBV7-9 to TRBJ2-7; 11 bases align to TRBD2. The DNA matches TRBJ2-1 better at its end, which makes the J call doubtful. CDR3 length: 15 amino acids. Germline values: CDR1 SEHNR, CDR2 FQNEAQ (reference sequence). As DNA, the CDR3 is TGTGCCAGCAGCTCACCGGGACTAGCGGACAATGAGCAGTTCTTC. The encoded protein is CASSSPGLADNEQFF.

In this sample, this clonotype turned up many times. The chain uses TRBV20-1 and TRBJ1-5, with D tentatively TRBD1 (5 bases). The V gene's germline CDR1 is DFQATT and CDR2 SNEGSKA (reference sequence). Trimming took 6 bases from V and 7 from J, leaving 22 bases between them. The CDR3 has 15 residues. The CDR3 here is CSAGLTGREGQPQHF. The CDR3 bases are TGCAGTGCCGGATTGACGGGCAGGGAAGGACAGCCCCAGCATTTT.

This clonotype was seen ten or more times. The chain uses TRBV7-8 and TRBJ1-5; no clear D gene. V lost 1 base, J lost 7 bases, and 8 bases lay in between. The CDR3 loop spans 13 amino acids. Germline loops: CDR1 SGHVS, CDR2 FQNEAQ. In DNA form, the CDR3 reads TGTGCCAGCAGCTTAGTGGATATGCAGCCCCAGCATTTT. Its protein is CASSLVDMQPQHF.

The V gene is TRBV12-3 or TRBV12-4, the J gene TRBJ2-2; 7 bases agree with TRBD2. Germline trimming cut 8 bases from V and 6 bases from J; bases unmatched to any gene: 6. The length of the CDR3 is 13 residues. Here the CDR3 DNA reads TGTGCCAGCTTGCGGGAGCTCGCCGGGGAGCTGTTTTTT. This encodes CASLRELAGELFF.

This clonotype was seen ten or more times. This chain uses TRBV5-1 with TRBJ1-2; D unresolved. From germline, CDR1 is SGHRS and CDR2 YFSETQ. The CDR3 has 14 residues. Trimming left V 1 base short and J 0 bases short, with 7 bases between. This CDR3 is CASSLRGTNYGYTF. CDR3 in DNA: TGCGCCAGCAGCTTGCGTGGGACTAACTATGGCTACACCTTC.

Comments on this clonotype: This may arise from a read error, as a much more abundant clone is one base away. V and J are TRBV5-1 and TRBJ2-5; D may be TRBD1 or TRBD2 (5 bases each). CDR1 is SGHRS, CDR2 YFSETQ, per germline. The CDR3 consists of 15 residues. The CDR3 protein is CASSLDDSLGETKYF. The CDR3 DNA sequence: TGCGCCAGCAGCTTGGATGACTCCCTAGGGGAGACCAAGTACTTC.

The V and J genes are TRBV7-9 and TRBJ1-1, with D hard to call. Trimming shortened V by 0 bases and J by 6 bases, and 2 bases separated the two germline ends. CDR3 length: 11 residues. Germline lookup yields CDR1 SEHNR and CDR2 FQNEAQ (reference sequence). The CDR3 bases are TGTGCCAGCAGCTTAGCGGCTGAAGCTTTCTTT. Translated: CASSLAAEAFF.

The sample holds a few counts of this clonotype. This may be a read error: a much more frequent sequence differs by one nucleotide. V usage is TRBV7-2 and J usage is TRBJ2-3, with D uncertain. CDR1 and CDR2 (germline): SGHTA, FQGNSA. The CDR3 contains 14 residues. The V end was cut by 4 bases, the J end by 6 bases, with 14 bases between. The CDR3 nucleotides are TGTGCCAGCAGCTACGAACGAGTCGGCGATACGCAGTATTTT. It translates to CASSYERVGDTQYF. The whole variable domain, filled in from reference TRBV7-2 and TRBJ2-3, reads GAGVSQSPSNKVTEKGKDVELRCDPISGHTALYWYRQSLGQGLEFLIYFQGNSAPDKSGLPSDRFSAERTGGSVSTLTIQRTQQEDSAVYLCASSYERVGDTQYFGPGTRLTVL.

This clonotype came up many times. J is TRBJ1-2 and V is TRBV5-1; 10 bases agree with TRBD1. The germline gives CDR1 SGHRS, CDR2 YFSETQ. Unmatched junction bases numbered 7, after V lost 4 bases and J lost 13 bases. This CDR3 comprises 12 residues. The DNA of the CDR3 is TGCGCCAGCAGCGTTACGGGACAGGGGTTCACCTTC. Protein product: CASSVTGQGFTF.

Ten or more counts support this clonotype. This sequence joins TRBV7-2 and TRBJ1-5; D might be TRBD1 (6 bases). V lost 10 bases and J 2 bases, leaving 12 bases between the germline ends. This CDR3 spans 13 amino acids. Germline V CDR1 and CDR2: SGHTA, FQGNSA. CDR3 region: CATQGPGNQPQHF. The DNA for the CDR3 is TGTGCCACACAGGGACCCGGCAATCAGCCCCAGCATTTT.

This clonotype appeared many times. V gene TRBV5-1 combines with J gene TRBJ1-1; 11 bases map to TRBD1. With V trimmed by 5 bases and J by 1 base, 16 bases remained unmatched. Germline values: CDR1 SGHRS, CDR2 YFSETQ. The CDR3 loop spans 19 amino acids. The CDR3 region is CASSLQHRTGGPGNTEAFF. Here the CDR3 DNA reads TGCGCCAGCAGTTTGCAACACAGGACAGGGGGCCCGGGGAACACTGAAGCTTTCTTT.

This clonotype is medium-sized within its sample. The genes are TRBV6-5 and TRBJ2-3; TRBD2 agrees at 13 bases. The CDR3 runs to 15 residues. Germline-derived CDR1 and CDR2 are MNHEY and SVGAGI. Germline trimming cut 5 bases from V and 4 bases from J; bases unmatched to any gene: 3. The CDR3 DNA reads as TGTGCCAGCAGTCCGGGACTAGCGGGGCCAGATACGCAGTATTTT. Amino acid sequence: CASSPGLAGPDTQYF.

This clonotype was counted at least ten times. This sequence joins TRBV7-9 and TRBJ1-5; unclear D gene. CDR1 SEHNR and CDR2 FQNEAQ come from the germline V gene (reference sequence). Trimming pared 3 bases from V and 4 bases from J, leaving 13 bases between. The CDR3 spans 15 residues. The CDR3 here is CASSFGGSGNQPQHF. CDR3 DNA sequence: TGTGCCAGCAGCTTTGGCGGGTCAGGTAATCAGCCCCAGCATTTT.

This clonotype was counted at least ten times. The chain links TRBV18 to TRBJ1-5; unclear D gene. V was clipped by 3 bases and J by 6 bases, with 15 bases between them. The CDR3 covers 15 residues. Germline V lookup: CDR1 KGHSH, CDR2 LQKENI. Here the CDR3 reads CASSPGRGRGQPQHF. In DNA, the CDR3 is TGTGCCAGCTCACCCGGTCGCGGCCGCGGTCAGCCCCAGCATTTT.

This clonotype has more than one count but fewer than ten. Possible read error: a much larger clone is one base away. This rearrangement joins TRBV28 to TRBJ1-2; a weak D match, TRBD1 (6 bases). Germline V gene lookup returns CDR1 MDHEN and CDR2 SYDVKM. The CDR3 totals 15 residues. The V end was cut by 0 bases, the J end by 8 bases, with 16 bases between. The CDR3 coding sequence is TGTGCCAGCAGTTTATGGGGGGGCGACGAGCAAGGCTACACCTTC. It specifies CASSLWGGDEQGYTF.

Comment on this clonotype: This could be a read error, since a much larger clone is one nucleotide away. V gene TRBV24-1 combines with J gene TRBJ2-7, with TRBD1 as a possible D gene (5 bases). The germline gives CDR1 KGHDR, CDR2 SFDVKD. The CDR3 is 13 residues long. CDR3 DNA sequence: TGTGCCACCAGTGAGAGACAGTCCTACGCGCAGTACTTC. The encoded protein is CATSERQSYAQYF.